A selection of T cell receptor beta chains follows, all from one sample in a study of early T cells in non-severe SARS-CoV-2 infection. TCRdb re-derived calls from the 5' RACE reads in MiXCR, one entry per CDR3 protein. This table holds 35,000 to 45,000 distinct CDR3 sequences, under 7.5% found once. Here the sequenced sample was whole blood, taken at baseline. All receptors come from an adult who was a healthcare worker with PCR-confirmed SARS-CoV-2 infection or an uninfected control (not recorded which). Each CDR3 is given with its conserved first and last residue. The D gene is left open where the match is weak. The size field is filled for only some rows; it gives once, few, many or a size class.

CDR3	DNA	size	J	V	D
CASRPPTGPFEQYF	TGTGCCAGCAGGCCCCCGACGGGTCCGTTCGAGCAGTACTTC	many	TRBJ2-7	TRBV28	.
CASSPGTATNEKLFF	TGTGCCAGCAGCCCCGGGACAGCAACTAATGAAAAACTGTTTTTT	.	TRBJ1-4	TRBV14	TRBD1
CASSLQGRTYEQYF	TGTGCCAGCAGCTTACAAGGCAGAACCTACGAGCAGTACTTC	many	TRBJ2-7	TRBV13	.
CASSFRANTGELFF	TGTGCCAGCAGCTTTCGTGCGAACACCGGGGAGCTGTTTTTT	few	TRBJ2-2	TRBV7-9	.
CSAQNGVYEQYF	TGCAGTGCCCAGAATGGGGTATACGAGCAGTACTTC	few	TRBJ2-7	TRBV20-1	.
CASSEARPPTQYF	TGTGCCAGCAGTGAAGCCCGGCCCCCGACCCAGTACTTC	.	TRBJ2-5	TRBV2	.
CASRAGTLETQYF	TGTGCCAGCAGGGCCGGGACACTAGAGACCCAGTACTTC	many	TRBJ2-5	TRBV12-3/TRBV12-4	.
CASSQDPPVGGGPVGELFF	TGCGCCAGCAGCCAAGACCCACCAGTGGGGGGAGGGCCGGTCGGGGAGCTGTTTTTT	many	TRBJ2-2	TRBV4-3	TRBD2
CASSLSLGSEAFF	TGTGCCAGCAGTTTATCCTTGGGAAGTGAAGCTTTCTTT	few	TRBJ1-1	TRBV12-3/TRBV12-4	.
CASTSTSGASVLTF	TGTGCCAGCACCTCGACCTCTGGGGCCAGCGTCCTGACTTTC	.	TRBJ2-6	TRBV6-5	.
CASSPTSPGELFF	TGTGCCAGCAGTCCCACTAGTCCCGGGGAGCTGTTTTTT	many	TRBJ2-2	TRBV28	.
CASSLSNLLTESSGANVLTF	TGCGCCAGCAGCCTATCCAATCTCCTGACGGAAAGCTCTGGGGCCAACGTCCTGACTTTC	.	TRBJ2-6	TRBV4-1	.
CASSPRQGARLGEQFF	TGTGCCAGCAGTCCACGACAGGGGGCGCGTCTGGGTGAGCAGTTCTTC	many	TRBJ2-1	TRBV7-2	TRBD1
CASSDRVGQETQYF	TGTGCCAGCAGTGACAGGGTTGGCCAAGAGACCCAGTACTTC	.	TRBJ2-5	TRBV2	.
CAGHSERRETQYF	TGTGCCGGCCACAGTGAGAGGAGAGAGACCCAGTACTTC	many	TRBJ2-5	TRBV30	.
CASSIDRLSSYNEQFF	TGTGCCAGTAGTATAGACAGGCTGAGCTCCTACAATGAGCAGTTCTTC	.	TRBJ2-1	TRBV19	.
CASSLKGQSEAFF	TGTGCCAGCAGCCTCAAGGGACAGTCTGAAGCTTTCTTT	many	TRBJ1-1	TRBV12-3/TRBV12-4	TRBD1
CASSVSGTGELFF	TGTGCCAGCAGCGTTAGTGGCACCGGGGAGCTGTTTTTT	.	TRBJ2-2	TRBV7-8	.
CASLTTGEKGNEQFF	TGTGCCAGCTTAACCACGGGGGAGAAGGGCAATGAGCAGTTCTTC	.	TRBJ2-1	TRBV18	.